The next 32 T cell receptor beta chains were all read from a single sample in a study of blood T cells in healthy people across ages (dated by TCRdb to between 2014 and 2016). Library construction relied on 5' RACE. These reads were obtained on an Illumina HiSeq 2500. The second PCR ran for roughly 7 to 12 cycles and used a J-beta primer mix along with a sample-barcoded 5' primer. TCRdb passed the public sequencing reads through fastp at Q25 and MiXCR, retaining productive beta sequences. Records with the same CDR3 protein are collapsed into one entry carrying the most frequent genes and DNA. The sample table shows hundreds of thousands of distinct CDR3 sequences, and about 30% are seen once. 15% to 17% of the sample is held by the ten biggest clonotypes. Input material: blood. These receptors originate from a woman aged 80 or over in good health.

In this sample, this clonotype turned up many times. Here the CDR3 reads CSAGEKGSKQYF. The CDR3 bases are TGCAGTGCTGGGGAGAAGGGGTCGAAGCAGTACTTC. V and J are TRBV20-1 and TRBJ2-7; D possibly uses TRBD1 or TRBD2 (5 bases each). V was cut by 5 bases and J by 8 bases, with 16 bases left in between. This CDR3 contains 12 residues. Germline lookup yields CDR1 DFQATT and CDR2 SNEGSKA (reference sequence).

This CDR3 reads CASSLDPGKGANVLTF. CDR3 bases: TGTGCCAGCAGCTTAGATCCGGGGAAGGGGGCCAACGTCCTGACTTTC. The chain recombines TRBV11-2 with TRBJ2-6; TRBD2 might be the D (5 bases). The V end was cut by 0 bases, the J end by 4 bases, with 10 bases between. The V gene's germline CDR1 is SGHAT and CDR2 FQNNGV. The CDR3 runs 16 residues.

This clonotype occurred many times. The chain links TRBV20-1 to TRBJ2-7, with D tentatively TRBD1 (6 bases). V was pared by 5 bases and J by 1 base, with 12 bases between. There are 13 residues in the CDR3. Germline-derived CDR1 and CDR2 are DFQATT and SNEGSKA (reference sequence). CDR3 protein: CSAQTGKSYEQYF. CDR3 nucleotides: TGCAGTGCTCAGACAGGAAAATCCTACGAGCAGTACTTC.

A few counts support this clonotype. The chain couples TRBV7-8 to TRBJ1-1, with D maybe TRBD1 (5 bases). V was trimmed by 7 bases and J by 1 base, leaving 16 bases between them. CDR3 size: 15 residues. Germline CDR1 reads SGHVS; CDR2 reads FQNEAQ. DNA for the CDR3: TGTGCCAGCACGTACAACAGGCCCGGGAACACTGAAGCTTTCTTT. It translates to CASTYNRPGNTEAFF.

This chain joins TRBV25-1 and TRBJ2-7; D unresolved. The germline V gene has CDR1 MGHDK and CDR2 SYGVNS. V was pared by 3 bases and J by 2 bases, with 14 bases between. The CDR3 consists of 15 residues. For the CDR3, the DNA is TGTGCCAGCAGTGAGTCGAGACCAAGGACCTACGAGCAGTACTTC. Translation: CASSESRPRTYEQYF.

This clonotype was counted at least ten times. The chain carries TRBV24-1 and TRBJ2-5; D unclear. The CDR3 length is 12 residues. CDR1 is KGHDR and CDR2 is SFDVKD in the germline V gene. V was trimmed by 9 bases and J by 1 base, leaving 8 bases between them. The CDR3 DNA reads TGTGCCACCTGCAGAGGCCAAGAGACCCAGTACTTC. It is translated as CATCRGQETQYF.

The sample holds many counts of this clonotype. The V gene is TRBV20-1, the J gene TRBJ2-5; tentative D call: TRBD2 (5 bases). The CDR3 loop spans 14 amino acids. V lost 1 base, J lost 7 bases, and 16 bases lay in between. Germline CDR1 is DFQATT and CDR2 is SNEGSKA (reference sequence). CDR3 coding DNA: TGCAGTGCTAGAGGACCGGGTCGGGATGGGACCCAGTACTTC. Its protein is CSARGPGRDGTQYF.

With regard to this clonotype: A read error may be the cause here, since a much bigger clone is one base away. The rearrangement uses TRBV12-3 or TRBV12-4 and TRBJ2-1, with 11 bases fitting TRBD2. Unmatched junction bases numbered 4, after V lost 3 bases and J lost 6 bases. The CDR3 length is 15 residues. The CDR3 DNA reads TGTGCCAGCAGTTTTCTAGCGGGGGGTAGCAATGAGCAGTTCTTC. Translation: CASSFLAGGSNEQFF.

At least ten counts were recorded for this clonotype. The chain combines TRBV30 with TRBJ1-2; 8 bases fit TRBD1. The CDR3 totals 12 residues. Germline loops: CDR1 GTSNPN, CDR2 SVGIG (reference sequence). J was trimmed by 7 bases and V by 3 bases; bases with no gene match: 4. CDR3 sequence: CAWSSDRGGYTF. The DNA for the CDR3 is TGTGCCTGGAGCTCCGACAGGGGTGGCTACACCTTC.

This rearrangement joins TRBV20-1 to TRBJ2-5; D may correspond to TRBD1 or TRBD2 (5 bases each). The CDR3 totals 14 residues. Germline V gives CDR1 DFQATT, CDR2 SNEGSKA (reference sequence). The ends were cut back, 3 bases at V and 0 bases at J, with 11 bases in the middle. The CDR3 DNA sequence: TGCAGTGCTAGCCCCGGGGCGGACCAAGAGACCCAGTACTTC. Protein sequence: CSASPGADQETQYF.

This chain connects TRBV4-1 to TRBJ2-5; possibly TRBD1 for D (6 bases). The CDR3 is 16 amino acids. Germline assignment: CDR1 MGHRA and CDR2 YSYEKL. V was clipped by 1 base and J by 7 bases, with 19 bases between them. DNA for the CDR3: TGCGCCAGCAGCCAAGTTGGGGGACAACCCGAAGGGACCCAGTACTTC. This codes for CASSQVGGQPEGTQYF.

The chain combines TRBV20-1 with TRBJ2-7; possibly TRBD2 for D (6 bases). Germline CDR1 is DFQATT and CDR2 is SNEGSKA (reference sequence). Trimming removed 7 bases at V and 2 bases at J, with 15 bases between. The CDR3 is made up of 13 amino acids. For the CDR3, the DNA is TGCAGTGGTGGGGAGGCCTACACCTACGAGCAGTACTTC. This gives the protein CSGGEAYTYEQYF.

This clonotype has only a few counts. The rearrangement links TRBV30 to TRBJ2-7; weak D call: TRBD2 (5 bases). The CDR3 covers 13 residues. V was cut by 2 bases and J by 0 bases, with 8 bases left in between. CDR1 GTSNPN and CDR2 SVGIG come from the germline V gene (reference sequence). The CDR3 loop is CAWSPGSSYEQYF. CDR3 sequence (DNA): TGTGCCTGGAGTCCGGGGAGCTCCTACGAGCAGTACTTC.

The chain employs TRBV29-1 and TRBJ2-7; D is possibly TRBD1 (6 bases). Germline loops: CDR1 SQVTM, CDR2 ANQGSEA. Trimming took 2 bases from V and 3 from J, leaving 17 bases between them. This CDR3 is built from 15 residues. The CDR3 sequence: CSVEKQGSPHYEQYF. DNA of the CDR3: TGCAGCGTTGAAAAGCAGGGGAGTCCCCACTACGAGCAGTACTTC.

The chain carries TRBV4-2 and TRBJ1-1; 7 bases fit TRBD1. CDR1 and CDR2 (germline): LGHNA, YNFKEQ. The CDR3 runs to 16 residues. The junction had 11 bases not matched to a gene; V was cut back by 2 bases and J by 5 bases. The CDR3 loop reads CASSQRNRGRGTEAFF. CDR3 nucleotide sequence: TGTGCCAGCAGCCAACGGAACAGGGGTCGGGGTACTGAAGCTTTCTTT.

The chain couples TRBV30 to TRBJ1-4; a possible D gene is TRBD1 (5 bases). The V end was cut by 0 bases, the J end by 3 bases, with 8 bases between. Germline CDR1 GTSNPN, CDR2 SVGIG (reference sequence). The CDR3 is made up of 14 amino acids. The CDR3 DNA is TGTGCCTGGAGTGTGACAGATCCTAATGAAAAACTGTTTTTT. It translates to CAWSVTDPNEKLFF.

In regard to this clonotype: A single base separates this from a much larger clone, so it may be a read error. CDR3 bases: TGTGCCAGCAGCTTAGACCCCTCTAGCGGGGGCCGCGGGGGGCAGTACTTC. Its protein is CASSLDPSSGGRGGQYF. The V call is TRBV11-2, the J call TRBJ2-5, with TRBD2 matching 10 bases. V shed 0 bases, J shed 11 bases, and the junction held 15 bases outside the gene matches. Germline V gene lookup returns CDR1 SGHAT and CDR2 FQNNGV. The CDR3 is 17 amino acids.

The CDR3 DNA follows: TGCGCCAGCAGATCGGATGGCAACTATGGCTACACCTTC. Its translation: CASRSDGNYGYTF. The J gene is TRBJ1-2, the V gene TRBV5-1; D gene unclear. This CDR3 is built from 13 residues. The germline CDR1 and CDR2 sequences are SGHRS and YFSETQ. With 5 bases removed from V and 2 bases from J, the gap between germline ends came to 10 bases.

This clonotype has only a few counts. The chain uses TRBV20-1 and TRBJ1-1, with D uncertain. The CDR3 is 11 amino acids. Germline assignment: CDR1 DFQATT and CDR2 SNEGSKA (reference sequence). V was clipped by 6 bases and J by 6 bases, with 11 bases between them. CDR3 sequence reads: CSAEVGAEAFF. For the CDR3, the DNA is TGCAGTGCAGAGGTAGGCGCTGAAGCTTTCTTT.

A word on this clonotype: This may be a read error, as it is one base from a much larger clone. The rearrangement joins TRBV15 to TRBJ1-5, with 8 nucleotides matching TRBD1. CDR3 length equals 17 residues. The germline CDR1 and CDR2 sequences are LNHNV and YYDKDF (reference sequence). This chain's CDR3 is CATSGVWGGTGNQLQHF. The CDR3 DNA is TGTGCCACCAGCGGTGTTTGGGGGGGGACAGGAAATCAGCTCCAGCATTTT.

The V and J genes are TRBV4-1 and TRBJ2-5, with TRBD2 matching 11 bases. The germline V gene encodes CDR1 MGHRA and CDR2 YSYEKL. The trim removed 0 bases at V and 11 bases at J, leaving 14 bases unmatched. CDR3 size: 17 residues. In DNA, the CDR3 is TGCGCCAGCAGCCAAGAATGGCTAGCGGGGGGAAGCAATGAGCAGTACTTC. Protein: CASSQEWLAGGSNEQYF.

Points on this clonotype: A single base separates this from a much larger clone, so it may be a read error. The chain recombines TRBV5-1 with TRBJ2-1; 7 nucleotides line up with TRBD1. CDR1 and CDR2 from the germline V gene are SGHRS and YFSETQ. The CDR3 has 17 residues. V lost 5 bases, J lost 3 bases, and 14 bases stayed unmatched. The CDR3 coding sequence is TGCGCCAGCAGTCCTACACCCAGACAGGGCCACTACAATGAGCAGTTCTTC. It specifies CASSPTPRQGHYNEQFF.

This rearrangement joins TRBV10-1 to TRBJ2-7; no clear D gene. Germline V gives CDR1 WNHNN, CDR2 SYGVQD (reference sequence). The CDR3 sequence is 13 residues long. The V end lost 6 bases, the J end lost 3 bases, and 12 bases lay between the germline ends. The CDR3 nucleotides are TGCGCCAGCAGCGACCCCCCAAACTACGAGCAGTACTTC. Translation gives CASSDPPNYEQYF.

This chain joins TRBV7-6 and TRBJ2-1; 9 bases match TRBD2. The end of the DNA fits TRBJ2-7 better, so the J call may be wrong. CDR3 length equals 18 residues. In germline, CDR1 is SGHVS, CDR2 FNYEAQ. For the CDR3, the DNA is TGTGCCAGCAGCTTAGTTGCGGGAGGGCCACTAGCACACAATGAGCAGTACTTC. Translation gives CASSLVAGGPLAHNEQYF.

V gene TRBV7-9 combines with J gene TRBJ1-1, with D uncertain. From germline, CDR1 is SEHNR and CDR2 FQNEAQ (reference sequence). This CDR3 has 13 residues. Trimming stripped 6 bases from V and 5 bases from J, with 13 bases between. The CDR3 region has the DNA TGTGCCAGCAGTGTCCCCGGGGTGACTGAAGCTTTCTTT. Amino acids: CASSVPGVTEAFF.

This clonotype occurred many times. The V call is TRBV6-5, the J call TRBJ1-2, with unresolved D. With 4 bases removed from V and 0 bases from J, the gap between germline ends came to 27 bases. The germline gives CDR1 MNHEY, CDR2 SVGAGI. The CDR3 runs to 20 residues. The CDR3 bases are TGTGCCAGCAGTTTCCTCCCAAGCAGACCAAGGGTCCTTCCTAACTATGGCTACACCTTC. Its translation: CASSFLPSRPRVLPNYGYTF.

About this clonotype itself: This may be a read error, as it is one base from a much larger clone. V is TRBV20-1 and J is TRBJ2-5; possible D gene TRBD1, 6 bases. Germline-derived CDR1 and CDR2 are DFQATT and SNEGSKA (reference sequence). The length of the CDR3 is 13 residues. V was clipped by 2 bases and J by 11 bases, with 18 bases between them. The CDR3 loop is CSARKPGVDEQYF. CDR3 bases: TGCAGTGCTAGAAAACCAGGGGTGGATGAGCAGTACTTC.

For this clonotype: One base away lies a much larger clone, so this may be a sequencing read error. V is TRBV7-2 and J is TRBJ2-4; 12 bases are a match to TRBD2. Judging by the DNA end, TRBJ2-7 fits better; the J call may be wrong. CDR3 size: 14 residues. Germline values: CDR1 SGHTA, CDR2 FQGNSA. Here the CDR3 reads CVSNILAGGNEQYF. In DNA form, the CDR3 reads TGTGTCAGCAACATTCTAGCGGGGGGGAACGAGCAGTACTTC.

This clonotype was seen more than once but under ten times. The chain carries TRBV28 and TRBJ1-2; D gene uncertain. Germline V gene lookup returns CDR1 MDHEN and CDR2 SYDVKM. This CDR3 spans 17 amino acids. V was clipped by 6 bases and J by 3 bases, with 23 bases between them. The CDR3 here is CASRSHGAVPLYYGYTF. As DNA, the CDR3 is TGTGCCAGCAGGTCCCACGGTGCAGTACCGCTGTACTATGGCTACACCTTC.

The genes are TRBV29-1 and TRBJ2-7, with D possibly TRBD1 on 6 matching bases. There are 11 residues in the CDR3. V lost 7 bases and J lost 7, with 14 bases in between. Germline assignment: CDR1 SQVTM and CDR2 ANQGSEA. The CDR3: CSGGPYNEQYF. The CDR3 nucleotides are TGCAGCGGGGGGCCCTACAATGAGCAGTACTTC.

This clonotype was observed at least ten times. The CDR3 bases are TGTGCCAGCAGCTTAATGGTAGAAGCTTTCTTT. Residues: CASSLMVEAFF. The chain is built from TRBV11-2 and TRBJ1-1, with unresolved D. The V and J ends lost 2 bases and 8 bases respectively, with 6 bases between them. This CDR3 has 11 amino acids. Looked up from germline, CDR1 is SGHAT and CDR2 is FQNNGV.

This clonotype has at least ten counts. CDR3: CASSLQRTLTEEQYF. The DNA for the CDR3 is TGTGCCAGCAGTTTACAACGGACCCTGACGGAGGAGCAGTACTTC. This rearrangement joins TRBV28 to TRBJ2-7; no clear D. V was trimmed by 2 bases and J by 7 bases, leaving 18 bases between them. The CDR3 is 15 residues long. Germline loops: CDR1 MDHEN, CDR2 SYDVKM.